The rows below give T cell receptor beta chains drawn from one sample of a study of cytomegalovirus exposure and HLA in healthy donors. Sequenced by immunoSEQ multiplex PCR; TCRdb stores in-frame clones only, minus some. The sample includes approximately 100,000 clones, roughly nine tenths of them seen just once. Sequenced: PBMCs. The receptor source for this set is a young man in good health and CMV-seropositive. Both conserved end residues are part of each CDR3. A D gene is named only where the DNA matches it firmly. The size of a clone is reported for some rows only, either as once, few or many, or as a class for expanded clones.

v_call	cdr3_length	d_call	clone_size	j_call	cdr3_aa	cdr3_nt
TRBV10-3	14	.	.	TRBJ1-1	CAISVAGRDTEAFF	TGTGCCATCAGTGTGGCAGGGCGGGATACTGAAGCTTTCTTT
TRBV19	16	TRBD1	.	TRBJ1-4	CASSPRRTGAHEKLFF	TGTGCCAGTAGTCCTCGAAGGACAGGGGCTCATGAAAAACTGTTTTTT
TRBV6-5	15	TRBD2	.	TRBJ2-1	CASSPTSGSWWEQFF	TGTGCCAGCAGTCCGACTAGCGGGAGTTGGTGGGAGCAGTTCTTC
TRBV5-5	14	.	.	TRBJ2-7	CASSLQGGSYEQYF	TGTGCCAGCAGCTTGCAGGGGGGTTCCTACGAGCAGTACTTC
TRBV15	13	.	.	TRBJ1-1	CATIGREDTEAFF	TGTGCCACCATCGGGAGGGAGGACACTGAAGCTTTCTTT
TRBV2	13	.	.	TRBJ2-5	CASTGEVQETQYF	TGTGCCAGCACCGGCGAGGTCCAAGAGACCCAGTACTTC
TRBV13	17	TRBD1	.	TRBJ2-7	CASSLGPPGQGIYEQYF	TGTGCCAGCAGCTTAGGTCCACCTGGACAGGGGATCTACGAGCAGTACTTC
TRBV27	16	TRBD2	.	TRBJ2-2	CASREAGGSRTGELFF	TGTGCCAGCAGGGAGGCCGGCGGGAGCCGCACCGGGGAGCTGTTTTTT
TRBV18	16	TRBD2	.	TRBJ2-7	CASSPTGLAGPLKQYF	TGTGCCAGCTCACCAACGGGACTAGCGGGGCCGTTAAAGCAGTACTTC
TRBV13	13	.	.	TRBJ2-7	CASSLNRVYEQYF	TGTGCCAGCAGCTTAAACAGAGTCTACGAGCAGTACTTC
TRBV7-9	12	.	.	TRBJ1-1	CASRGVHTEAFF	TGTGCCAGCCGGGGGGTTCACACTGAAGCTTTCTTT
TRBV30	14	TRBD1	.	TRBJ2-5	CAWRWTGFGETQYF	TGTGCCTGGAGATGGACAGGGTTCGGAGAGACCCAGTACTTC
TRBV20-1	11	.	.	TRBJ2-7	CSARRNYEQYF	TGCAGTGCTAGACGTAACTACGAGCAGTACTTC
TRBV4-1	16	.	.	TRBJ2-7	CASSQVGRQSWDEQYF	TGCGCCAGCAGCCAAGTGGGGCGACAGAGCTGGGACGAGCAGTACTTC
TRBV5-6	13	.	.	TRBJ2-1	CASSWGRYNEQFF	TGTGCCAGCAGCTGGGGCCGTTACAATGAGCAGTTCTTC
TRBV5-5	11	.	.	TRBJ2-3	CASSRFDTQYF	TGTGCCAGCTCGCGGTTTGATACGCAGTATTTT
TRBV7-8	15	TRBD1	.	TRBJ2-7	CASSLVGQGTYEQYF	TGTGCCAGCAGCTTAGTAGGACAGGGGACCTACGAGCAGTACTTC
TRBV27	17	TRBD2	.	TRBJ2-1	CASSSLRDYIENNEQFF	TGTGCCAGCAGCTCTCTCCGGGACTACATAGAGAACAATGAGCAGTTCTTC
TRBV18	15	.	.	TRBJ1-1	CASSPLKVAGTEAFF	TGTGCCAGCTCACCACTGAAGGTTGCGGGGACTGAAGCTTTCTTT
TRBV28	14	TRBD1	few	TRBJ1-2	CASSSFTGVRGYTF	TGTGCCAGCAGTTCATTTACAGGGGTCCGGGGCTACACCTTC
TRBV11-2	12	.	.	TRBJ2-1	CASSTQSGEQFF	TGTGCCAGCAGCACCCAAAGCGGTGAGCAGTTCTTC
TRBV4-1	20	TRBD2	.	TRBJ2-7	CASSHDQSWSGRDSSYEQYF	TGCGCCAGCAGCCACGACCAGAGTTGGAGCGGGAGGGATAGCTCCTACGAGCAGTACTTC
TRBV6-5	15	.	.	TRBJ2-7	CASSLHQGGTYEQYF	TGTGCCAGCAGCTTACACCAGGGAGGCACCTACGAGCAGTACTTC
TRBV18	13	TRBD1	once	TRBJ1-1	CASSGDRETEAFF	TGTGCCAGCTCAGGGGACAGGGAGACTGAAGCTTTCTTT
TRBV11-2	15	TRBD1	.	TRBJ2-5	CASSLMGQGQETQYF	TGTGCCAGCAGCTTAATGGGACAGGGACAAGAGACCCAGTACTTC
TRBV28	15	TRBD1	once	TRBJ2-1	CASSPQGSIRNEQFF	TGTGCCAGCAGTCCACAGGGGTCAATTCGCAATGAGCAGTTCTTC
TRBV14	13	.	.	TRBJ2-7	CASSLESYSEQYF	TGTGCCAGCAGCCTCGAATCTTACAGCGAGCAGTACTTC
TRBV30	14	.	.	TRBJ1-5	CAWSTLDGDQPQHF	TGTGCCTGGAGTACACTGGACGGGGATCAGCCCCAGCATTTT
TRBV5-1	17	TRBD2	once	TRBJ2-2	CASSSTWTSGITGELFF	TGCGCCAGCAGCTCAACCTGGACTAGCGGGATTACCGGGGAGCTGTTTTTT
TRBV7-9	16	TRBD1	.	TRBJ2-3	CASSPLGTGISDTQYF	TGTGCCAGCAGTCCCCTCGGGACAGGGATTTCGGATACGCAGTATTTT
TRBV15	13	.	.	TRBJ2-2	CATSRQVAGELFF	TGTGCCACCAGCCGCCAGGTGGCCGGGGAGCTGTTTTTT
TRBV5-6	15	.	.	TRBJ1-3	CASSLVEASGNTIYF	TGTGCCAGCAGCTTGGTGGAGGCCTCTGGAAACACCATATATTTT
TRBV27	13	.	.	TRBJ1-5	CASSFGGGQPQHF	TGTGCCAGCAGTTTCGGAGGTGGACAGCCCCAGCATTTT
TRBV6-5	15	TRBD2	.	TRBJ2-5	CASRPTSGRGETQYF	TGTGCCAGCAGACCGACTAGCGGGAGGGGAGAGACCCAGTACTTC
TRBV27	17	.	.	TRBJ1-1	CASSFVSLGDLNTEAFF	TGTGCCAGCAGTTTCGTATCCCTCGGAGATTTGAACACTGAAGCTTTCTTT
TRBV19	17	TRBD2	once	TRBJ2-3	CASTTPRASGIFVTQYF	TGTGCCAGTACCACACCCAGGGCTAGCGGGATTTTTGTTACGCAGTATTTT
TRBV5-1	17	TRBD2	once	TRBJ2-7	CASSLSLAGVAAYEQYF	TGCGCCAGCAGCTTGAGTCTAGCGGGAGTCGCAGCCTACGAGCAGTACTTC
TRBV6-4	14	.	few	TRBJ2-2	CASSDSLNTGELFF	TGTGCCAGCAGTGACTCCTTGAACACCGGGGAGCTGTTTTTT
TRBV28	14	.	.	TRBJ2-1	CASKRGDRPNEQFF	TGTGCCAGCAAGAGGGGTGACAGGCCCAATGAGCAGTTCTTC
TRBV6-1	16	TRBD1	.	TRBJ1-5	CASSVLPTGRNQPQHF	TGTGCCAGCAGTGTTTTACCGACAGGGCGCAATCAGCCCCAGCATTTT
TRBV27	15	TRBD1	.	TRBJ1-1	CASSRQGEMNTEAFF	TGTGCCAGCAGTCGACAGGGGGAGATGAACACTGAAGCTTTCTTT
TRBV2	14	.	.	TRBJ1-4	CASSDRATYEKLFF	TGTGCCAGCAGTGACAGGGCTACGTATGAAAAACTGTTTTTT
TRBV5-1	13	.	.	TRBJ2-1	CASSSNTNNEQFF	TGCGCCAGCAGCTCGAATACTAACAATGAGCAGTTCTTC
TRBV25-1	13	TRBD1	.	TRBJ2-7	CASSVGQGYEQYF	TGTGCCAGCAGTGTAGGACAGGGTTACGAGCAGTACTTC
TRBV2	14	TRBD1	.	TRBJ1-3	CASSRDSSGNTIYF	TGTGCCAGCTCCCGGGACAGCTCTGGAAACACCATATATTTT